The T cell receptor beta chain described here comes from a study of blood T cell repertoires in COVID-19. Source study methods: Researchers report that nucleated cell counts were estimated from reference gene primer amplification. Profiling relied on immunoSEQ multiplex PCR, and the TCRdb table lists in-frame clones only, not all of them. V and J calls and clone size follow that table, whereas D and trimming were derived from the DNA. The sample shows about 220,000 clones, over 75% of them seen only once. Sequencing input: peripheral blood. This clonotype was obtained from a human donor in a cohort sampled during active COVID-19.

CDR3 loop: CASSPWTSAVADEQFF. The CDR3 nucleotides are TGTGCCAGCAGCCCGTGGACTAGCGCCGTAGCGGATGAGCAGTTCTTC. This chain uses TRBV11-2 with TRBJ2-1; 9 bases are a match to TRBD2. Trimming removed 5 bases from V and 8 bases from J; junction bases left unmatched: 13. The CDR3 extends over 16 amino acids. Germline V gene data show CDR1 as SGHAT and CDR2 as FQNNGV.